Listed below are T cell receptor beta chains from one sample, sequenced in a study of technical replicates of blood from a handful of donors. Generated by immunoSEQ multiplex PCR, the TCRdb table keeps only in-frame clones and is missing some. The sample carries 55,000 to 75,000 clones, approximately 90% recorded once. Material for sequencing was T cells isolated from PBMCs. These receptor sequences come from a human donor in good health. Each CDR3 is given with its conserved first and last residue. A D gene is named only where the DNA matches it firmly. For some rows the clone size is stated as once, few or many, or as a class when expanded; others skip it.

d_call	j_call	clone_size	v_call	cdr3_aa	cdr3_nt
TRBD1	TRBJ1-2	.	TRBV5-1	CASRRDRTSYGYTF	TGCGCCAGCAGAAGGGACAGGACCTCCTATGGCTACACCTTC
.	TRBJ2-3	.	TRBV6-5	CASSYDFWRTDTQYF	TGTGCCAGCAGTTACGACTTCTGGAGGACAGATACGCAGTATTTT
.	TRBJ2-1	.	TRBV13	CASSPINGGYEQFF	TGTGCCAGCAGCCCGATTAACGGGGGTTATGAGCAGTTCTTC
TRBD1	TRBJ1-5	.	TRBV19	CASSMGQKNQPQHF	TGTGCCAGTAGTATGGGACAGAAGAATCAGCCCCAGCATTTT
TRBD2	TRBJ2-5	.	TRBV5-1	CASSIRLANSQETQYF	TGCGCCAGCAGCATCAGACTAGCGAATTCACAAGAGACCCAGTACTTC
TRBD1	TRBJ2-7	.	TRBV18	CASSPQGAGEQYF	TGTGCCAGCTCACCACAGGGGGCAGGCGAGCAGTACTTC
.	TRBJ2-1	.	TRBV19	CASSPTSYNEQFF	TGTGCCAGTAGTCCCACTTCCTACAATGAGCAGTTCTTC
.	TRBJ2-7	.	TRBV12-5	CASGLGLDEQYF	TGTGCTAGTGGCTTGGGGCTAGACGAGCAGTACTTC
TRBD1	TRBJ2-7	.	TRBV9	CASSATGGSYEQYF	TGTGCCAGCAGCGCGACAGGGGGGTCCTACGAGCAGTACTTC
TRBD1	TRBJ2-7	once	TRBV15	CATSRAGTGSYEQYF	TGTGCCACCAGCAGAGCCGGGACAGGGAGCTACGAGCAGTACTTC
TRBD1	TRBJ2-3	.	TRBV19	CASSIGDRSTDTQYF	TGTGCCAGTAGTATTGGGGACAGGAGCACAGATACGCAGTATTTT
TRBD1	TRBJ2-5	.	TRBV28	CASNIGDRALETQYF	TGTGCCAGCAACATAGGGGACAGGGCGTTGGAGACCCAGTACTTC
TRBD1	TRBJ2-1	.	TRBV6-5	CASSYTGVEQFF	TGTGCCAGCAGTTACACAGGGGTTGAGCAGTTCTTC
.	TRBJ1-1	.	TRBV30	CAWSAPSYTGSEREAFF	TGTGCCTGGAGTGCGCCTTCCTATACAGGGTCTGAACGTGAAGCTTTCTTT
.	TRBJ1-4	.	TRBV7-9	CASSLYLGGANEKLFF	TGTGCCAGCAGCCTATACTTGGGGGGAGCTAATGAAAAACTGTTTTTT
TRBD2	TRBJ2-5	.	TRBV9	CASSRDSLAGRETQYF	TGTGCCAGCAGCCGGGACAGCCTAGCGGGACGGGAGACCCAGTACTTC
TRBD2	TRBJ2-3	.	TRBV7-2	CASSLGTSGRAKYF	TGTGCCAGCAGCTTAGGGACTAGCGGGAGGGCCAAGTATTTT
TRBD1	TRBJ1-1	.	TRBV6-1	CASSTGVITEAFF	TGTGCCAGCAGCACAGGGGTGATCACTGAAGCTTTCTTT
.	TRBJ2-1	.	TRBV6-5	CASGTQDYYNEQFF	TGTGCCAGCGGTACGCAGGACTACTACAATGAGCAGTTCTTC
.	TRBJ1-5	.	TRBV10-3	CAISGDSNQPQHF	TGTGCCATCAGTGGCGATAGCAATCAGCCCCAGCATTTT
.	TRBJ1-2	.	TRBV6-5	CASSWTPEKLYGYTF	TGTGCCAGCAGTTGGACACCCGAAAAGCTATATGGCTACACCTTC
TRBD1	TRBJ2-2	.	TRBV2	CASSVLGAQGAGELFF	TGTGCCAGCAGTGTTTTAGGGGCGCAGGGGGCCGGGGAGCTGTTTTTT
.	TRBJ2-7	.	TRBV7-2	CASSLVWSSYEQYF	TGTGCCAGCAGCTTAGTTTGGAGCTCCTACGAGCAGTACTTC
TRBD1	TRBJ2-2	.	TRBV6-6	CASSYSQQGGTGELFF	TGTGCCAGCAGTTACTCCCAACAGGGGGGCACCGGGGAGCTGTTTTTT
.	TRBJ1-2	once	TRBV20-1	CSASRGQGYTF	TGCAGTGCTAGCCGTGGACAGGGCTACACCTTC
TRBD1	TRBJ1-1	few	TRBV14	CASSQDRVRAFF	TGTGCCAGCAGCCAGGACAGGGTAAGAGCTTTCTTT
.	TRBJ1-4	once	TRBV25-1	CASSESFSTANGKLFF	TGTGCCAGCAGTGAATCATTTAGCACGGCTAATGGGAAACTGTTTTTT
TRBD1	TRBJ2-7	once	TRBV19	CASSTEPDRVEQYF	TGTGCCAGTAGTACCGAACCCGACAGGGTCGAGCAGTACTTC
TRBD1	TRBJ1-3	.	TRBV5-1	CASSLGQGSVRNTIYF	TGCGCCAGCAGCTTGGGACAGGGATCAGTAAGAAACACCATATATTTT
.	TRBJ2-1	.	TRBV7-6	CASSLGTFGSDNIF	TGTGCCAGCAGCTTAGGAACCTTCGGGAGCGACAATATCTTC
.	TRBJ2-7	once	TRBV14	CASSQDLGRREQYF	TGTGCCAGCAGCCAAGATCTCGGCAGGCGCGAGCAGTACTTC
.	TRBJ2-3	once	TRBV9	CASSEQDFTDTQYF	TGTGCCAGCAGCGAACAGGATTTCACAGATACGCAGTATTTT
TRBD1	TRBJ2-5	.	TRBV2	CATHDGQGRETQYF	TGTGCCACCCACGACGGACAGGGTCGGGAGACCCAGTACTTC
TRBD1	TRBJ2-7	.	TRBV5-6	CASSQGANEQYF	TGTGCCAGCAGCCAGGGGGCCAACGAGCAGTACTTC
TRBD1	TRBJ2-5	once	TRBV10-3	CAITEGQGRETQYF	TGTGCCATCACCGAAGGACAGGGGCGGGAGACCCAGTACTTC
TRBD1	TRBJ2-5	.	TRBV7-3	CASSLKGVRDRGHQETQYF	TGTGCCAGCAGCTTAAAAGGGGTTCGGGACAGGGGGCATCAAGAGACCCAGTACTTC
.	TRBJ1-3	.	TRBV28	CASSFLGSGNTIYF	TGTGCCAGCAGTTTTCTAGGCTCTGGAAACACCATATATTTT
.	TRBJ1-4	.	TRBV9	CASSVRSTNEKLFF	TGTGCCAGCAGCGTGAGGTCAACTAATGAAAAACTGTTTTTT
TRBD1	TRBJ2-5	once	TRBV19	CATSIQGRQETQYF	TGTGCCACCTCCATACAGGGGCGTCAAGAGACCCAGTACTTC
TRBD2	TRBJ2-7	.	TRBV7-9	CASSFLAGGREQYF	TGTGCCAGCAGCTTTTTAGCGGGAGGACGCGAGCAGTACTTC
TRBD1	TRBJ1-3	.	TRBV9	CASSTPGQGNTIYF	TGTGCCAGCAGCACTCCGGGACAGGGAAACACCATATATTTT
.	TRBJ2-7	.	TRBV29-1	CSVEASSTYEQYF	TGCAGCGTTGAAGCCTCTAGTACCTACGAGCAGTACTTC
.	TRBJ2-3	.	TRBV14	CASSQVFGLVSADTQYF	TGTGCCAGCAGCCAAGTATTCGGCTTAGTCAGCGCAGATACGCAGTATTTT